This T cell receptor beta chain is drawn from a study of blood T cell repertoires in COVID-19. Study-wide context: Whether acute or convalescent, the COVID-19 samples came from the United States, Italy and Spain. PBMCs, B-cell-depleted T cells, or T cells were the source of the cDNA or gDNA that made up the material.

There are a few counts of this clone. Clones were read by immunoSEQ multiplex PCR, and TCRdb kept only the in-frame ones, dropping some. The sample yields about 64,000 clones, approximately 78% seen once. CDR1 is SNHLY, CDR2 FYNNEI, per germline. V was pared by 1 base and J by 5 bases, with 15 bases between. The CDR3 consists of 15 residues. The origin of this receptor is a man aged 80 or over with acute or convalescent COVID-19. Sample: peripheral blood. The chain is built from TRBV2 and TRBJ2-7; weak D call: TRBD1 (5 bases). CDR3 coding DNA: TGTGCCAGCAGTGAAGTCAGGGTCCCTGGGAACGAGCAGTACTTC. This encodes CASSEVRVPGNEQYF.